These 21 T cell receptor beta chains were all obtained from the same sample, sequenced in a study of radiotherapy plus CTLA-4 blockade in lung cancer. Assay: immunoSEQ multiplex PCR; the TCRdb copy retains only in-frame clones and omits some. The sample lists about 81,000 clones, roughly 78% occurring once. Sample: peripheral blood, taken from a patient treated with radiotherapy plus ipilimumab. The receptors come from a human donor with non-small cell lung cancer that progressed on radiotherapy plus ipilimumab.

This clone was detected only a few times. The chain employs TRBV28 and TRBJ1-5; TRBD1 matches 10 bases. The CDR3 length is 18 residues. Germline trimming cut 0 bases from V and 3 bases from J; bases unmatched to any gene: 8. Germline assignment: CDR1 MDHEN and CDR2 SYDVKM. The CDR3 region is CASSLWDRGTLLNQPQHF. For the CDR3, the DNA is TGTGCCAGCAGTTTATGGGACAGGGGGACCCTCCTCAATCAGCCCCAGCATTTT.

The rearrangement uses TRBV11-2 and TRBJ2-7; no reliable D call. This CDR3 is 12 amino acids long. Germline values: CDR1 SGHAT, CDR2 FQNNGV. V was clipped by 4 bases and J by 6 bases, with 10 bases between them. CDR3 in amino acids: CASSSIASEQYF. The CDR3 region has the DNA TGTGCCAGCAGCTCCATAGCCTCCGAGCAGTACTTC.

V and J are TRBV19 and TRBJ2-1; weak D call: TRBD2 (5 bases). The V gene lost 6 bases and the J gene lost 5 bases, with 17 bases spanning the gap. The germline V gene encodes CDR1 LNHDA and CDR2 SQIVND (reference sequence). CDR3 length: 15 amino acids. Here the CDR3 reads CASSLPRGSHNEQFF. CDR3 in DNA: TGTGCCAGTAGCCTCCCTCGAGGGAGTCACAATGAGCAGTTCTTC. Together with reference TRBV19 and TRBJ2-1, the CDR3 gives the full variable domain: DGGITQSPKYLFRKEGQNVTLSCEQNLNHDAMYWYRQDPGQGLRLIYYSQIVNDFQKGDIAEGYSVSREKKESFPLTVTSAQKNPTAFYLCASSLPRGSHNEQFFGPGTRLTVL.

In the case of this clone: The sample carries other DNA sequences with the same CDR3. The chain joins TRBV28 to TRBJ2-7; unclear D gene. Trimming left V 1 base short and J 3 bases short, with 4 bases between. CDR3 length: 12 amino acids. In germline, CDR1 is MDHEN, CDR2 SYDVKM. Here the CDR3 DNA reads TGTGCCAGCAGTTTATCCAACTACGAGCAGTACTTC. Protein sequence: CASSLSNYEQYF.

The chain uses TRBV2 and TRBJ1-5; D unresolved. Looked up from germline, CDR1 is SNHLY and CDR2 is FYNNEI. This CDR3 contains 12 residues. V lost 3 bases, J lost 5 bases, and 5 bases lay in between. CDR3 amino acids: CASSDRDQPQHF. The CDR3 DNA reads as TGTGCCAGCAGTGATCGGGATCAGCCCCAGCATTTT.

As regards this clone: Other DNA sequences in the sample encode the same CDR3. CDR3 loop: CASSQGTGELFF. The CDR3, as DNA: TGTGCCAGCTCACAGGGCACCGGGGAGCTGTTTTTT. This chain uses TRBV18 with TRBJ2-2; D unresolved. CDR3 length: 12 residues. Per the germline V gene, CDR1 is KGHSH and CDR2 is LQKENI. Between the trimmed V and J ends, which lost 4 bases and 4 bases, there was a span of 4 bases.

The J gene is TRBJ2-7, the V gene TRBV6-5, with a possible D match to TRBD2 (5 bases). Trimming cost V 0 bases and J 7 bases, with 13 bases left between them. The CDR3 has 14 residues. CDR1 is MNHEY, CDR2 SVGAGI, per germline. CDR3 DNA: TGTGCCAGCAGTTACTCGCGGGCTAGCTTGGAGCAGTACTTC. Translating gives CASSYSRASLEQYF.

V is TRBV6-5 and J is TRBJ2-7; the match to TRBD1 covers 7 bases. This CDR3 has 15 residues. Germline loops: CDR1 MNHEY, CDR2 SVGAGI. V dropped 4 bases and J dropped 4; count of bases not matched to a gene: 10. CDR3 coding DNA: TGTGCCAGCAGTTTCGGCACAGGGGTTTCATACGAGCAGTACTTC. This sequence encodes CASSFGTGVSYEQYF.

The chain is built from TRBV7-2 and TRBJ1-5, with TRBD1 matching 8 bases. The CDR3 is made up of 15 amino acids. The V gene's germline CDR1 is SGHTA and CDR2 FQGNSA. The V segment lost 5 bases and the J segment 7 bases; nucleotides outside the gene matches: 10. This CDR3 is CASSGGTGFTQPQHF. In DNA, the CDR3 is TGTGCCAGCAGCGGGGGGACAGGATTTACGCAGCCCCAGCATTTT.

The chain employs TRBV6-6 and TRBJ1-5, with 7 bases aligning to TRBD1. The CDR3 sequence is 14 residues long. V lost 8 bases and J lost 5; bases outside the gene matches: 9. The germline V gene encodes CDR1 MNHNY and CDR2 SVGAGI (reference sequence). The CDR3 coding sequence is TGTGCCAGCCGCCTCAGACAGGGCTATCAGCCCCAGCATTTT. It yields the protein CASRLRQGYQPQHF.

This clone appeared a few times. The CDR3 reads CASSDRDNNEQFF. For the CDR3, the DNA is TGTGCCAGCAGTGACAGAGACAACAATGAGCAGTTCTTC. The V gene is TRBV6-4, the J gene TRBJ2-1; D not certain. Germline CDR1 is MRHNA and CDR2 is SNTAGT. Trimming removed 2 bases from V and 5 bases from J, with 7 bases in between. The CDR3 has 13 residues.

This chain uses TRBV11-1 with TRBJ2-2, with D possibly called TRBD1 or TRBD2 (5 bases each). CDR1 and CDR2 (germline): SGHAT, FQDESV (reference sequence). This CDR3 has 13 amino acids. With 4 bases removed from V and 3 bases from J, the gap between germline ends came to 6 bases. The CDR3 protein is CASSWGYTGELFF. CDR3 bases: TGTGCCAGCAGCTGGGGGTACACCGGGGAGCTGTTTTTT.

The V gene is TRBV7-9, the J gene TRBJ1-1; D is uncertain. The V gene's germline CDR1 is SEHNR and CDR2 FQNEAQ (reference sequence). The CDR3 runs to 13 residues. The V end was cut by 5 bases, the J end by 0 bases, with 7 bases between. The CDR3 DNA reads TGTGCCAGCAGCGGCTACATGAACACTGAAGCTTTCTTT. It specifies CASSGYMNTEAFF. The whole variable domain, filled in from reference TRBV7-9 and TRBJ1-1, reads DTGVSQNPRHKITKRGQNVTFRCDPISEHNRLYWYRQTLGQGPEFLTYFQNEAQLEKSRLLSDRFSAERPKGSFSTLEIQRTEQGDSAMYLCASSGYMNTEAFFGQGTRLTVV.

The V call is TRBV4-1, the J call TRBJ2-2; tentatively, D is TRBD2 (6 bases). The CDR3 has 17 amino acids. CDR1 and CDR2 from the germline V gene are MGHRA and YSYEKL. Trimming shortened V by 4 bases and J by 2 bases, and 17 bases separated the two germline ends. The CDR3 spells CASSRRPGGLNTGELFF. In DNA form, the CDR3 reads TGCGCCAGCAGCCGCCGCCCCGGAGGGCTAAACACCGGGGAGCTGTTTTTT.

The chain carries TRBV4-1 and TRBJ2-7; tentative D call: TRBD1 (6 bases). V shed 2 bases and J shed 1 base, with 12 bases lying between them. The germline gives CDR1 MGHRA, CDR2 YSYEKL. The length of the CDR3 is 15 residues. The CDR3 DNA sequence: TGCGCCAGCAGCCAAACCACAGGGCTTTCCTACGAGCAGTACTTC. It specifies CASSQTTGLSYEQYF.

This clone was recorded only once. V and J are TRBV6-5 and TRBJ2-7, with TRBD1 matching 8 bases. J was trimmed by 3 bases and V by 4 bases; bases with no gene match: 8. Germline CDR1 MNHEY, CDR2 SVGAGI. The CDR3 sequence is 15 residues long. The CDR3, as DNA: TGTGCCAGCAGTTTCCCAGGGGGCAAGAGCTACGAGCAGTACTTC. Amino acid sequence: CASSFPGGKSYEQYF.

This clone was detected a few times. This chain joins TRBV2 and TRBJ2-7, with 11 bases lining up with TRBD1. The V segment lost 6 bases and the J segment 4 bases; nucleotides outside the gene matches: 5. This CDR3 comprises 14 residues. CDR1 and CDR2 (germline): SNHLY, FYNNEI. The CDR3 region has the DNA TGTGCCAGCAGAACGGACAGGGGGCTGTACGAGCAGTACTTC. Residues: CASRTDRGLYEQYF.

This clone showed up just once. The rearrangement uses TRBV5-1 and TRBJ1-2; 7 bases fit TRBD1. CDR3 length: 14 amino acids. Germline values: CDR1 SGHRS, CDR2 YFSETQ. J was trimmed by 8 bases and V by 3 bases; bases with no gene match: 10. This CDR3 reads CASSSGQPGEGYTF. As DNA, the CDR3 is TGCGCCAGCAGCTCGGGACAGCCGGGGGAGGGCTACACCTTC.

The J gene is TRBJ2-7, the V gene TRBV10-2; no clear D. This CDR3 spans 15 amino acids. The V end lost 6 bases, the J end lost 2 bases, and 17 bases lay between the germline ends. Germline V gene lookup returns CDR1 WSHSY and CDR2 SAAADI. The CDR3 sequence: CASRPLKQATYEQYF. The DNA for the CDR3 is TGCGCCAGCAGACCCCTTAAGCAGGCGACCTACGAGCAGTACTTC.

This clone showed up just once. The chain joins TRBV6-1 to TRBJ1-2; a weak D match, TRBD1 (5 bases). The CDR3 has 13 amino acids. The germline gives CDR1 MNHNS, CDR2 SASEGT. V lost 6 bases and J 3 bases, leaving 11 bases between the germline ends. In DNA form, the CDR3 reads TGTGCCAGCAGCCTCACCAGGGACTATGGCTACACCTTC. Translation gives CASSLTRDYGYTF.

The chain carries TRBV25-1 and TRBJ2-5; D perhaps matches TRBD2 (5 bases). The CDR3 spans 15 residues. Trimming took off 2 bases at V and 5 bases at J, with 15 bases between the two ends. Germline V gene data show CDR1 as MGHDK and CDR2 as SYGVNS. The CDR3 is CASSEGGVLGETQYF. In DNA form, the CDR3 reads TGTGCCAGCAGTGAAGGAGGAGTTCTGGGCGAGACCCAGTACTTC. Drawing the rest from reference TRBV25-1 and TRBJ2-5, the complete variable domain is EADIYQTPRYLVIGTGKKITLECSQTMGHDKMYWYQQDPGMELHLIHYSYGVNSTEKGDLSSESTVSRIRTEHFPLTLESARPSHTSQYLCASSEGGVLGETQYFGPGTRLLVL.